The entry that follows covers one TCR beta chain sequence. The antigen is unknown. Trimming took 0 bases from V and 8 from J; bases not matched to a gene: 8. The CDR3 consists of 15 residues. Germline CDR1 reads SGHRS; CDR2 reads YFSETQ. The data originate from a study of beta chain features in type 1 diabetes. Study-wide results and caveats: Patients and controls would share equally any PCR tilt toward shorter templates. Insertion counts at VDJ junctions were lower in type 1 diabetes patients, who also showed more deletions there. Small HLA sub-analyses could not settle whether HLA shapes TCRB rearrangement.

CD4+ cells of the naive, central memory, regulatory and stem cell-like memory types were sorted via CD45RO/CCR7/CD25/CD127/CD95/CD27. Since all of the isolated RNA was reverse transcribed, expressed TCRB transcripts were what got sequenced. The data were produced by immunoSEQ multiplex PCR, yet TCRdb's version contains in-frame clones alone and is incomplete. The sample has hundreds of thousands of clones; around a sixth are singletons. The sequencing input was naive CD4+ T cells from blood. The V gene is TRBV5-1, the J gene TRBJ1-2; 9 nucleotides line up with TRBD1. The receptor was derived from a man aged 18-30 years in good health. The CDR3 DNA follows: TGCGCCAGCAGCTTGGATACGGGACAGGGTAGAGGCTACACCTTC. As protein: CASSLDTGQGRGYTF. The full variable domain, completed using reference TRBV5-1 and TRBJ1-2, is KAGVTQTPRYLIKTRGQQVTLSCSPISGHRSVSWYQQTPGQGLQFLFEYFSETQRNKGNFPGRFSGRQFSNSRSEMNVSTLELGDSALYLCASSLDTGQGRGYTFGSGTRLTVV.